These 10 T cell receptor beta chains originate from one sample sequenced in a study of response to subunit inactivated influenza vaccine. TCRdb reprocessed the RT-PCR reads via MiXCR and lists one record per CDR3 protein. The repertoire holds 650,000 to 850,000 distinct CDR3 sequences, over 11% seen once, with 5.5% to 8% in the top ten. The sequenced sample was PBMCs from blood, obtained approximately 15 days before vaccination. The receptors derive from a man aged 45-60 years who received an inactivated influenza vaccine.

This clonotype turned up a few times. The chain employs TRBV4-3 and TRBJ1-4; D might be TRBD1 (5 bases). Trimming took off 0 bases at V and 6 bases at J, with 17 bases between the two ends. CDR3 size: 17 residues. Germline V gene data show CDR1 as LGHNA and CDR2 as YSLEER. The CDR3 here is CASSQDGGKVYHEKLFF. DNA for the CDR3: TGCGCCAGCAGCCAAGATGGGGGGAAGGTTTATCATGAAAAACTGTTTTTT.

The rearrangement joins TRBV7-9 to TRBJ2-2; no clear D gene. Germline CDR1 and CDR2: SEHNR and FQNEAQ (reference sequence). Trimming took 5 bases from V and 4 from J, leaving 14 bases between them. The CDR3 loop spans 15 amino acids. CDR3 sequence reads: CASSLGDITTGELFF. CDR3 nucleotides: TGTGCCAGCAGCCTAGGTGACATAACCACCGGGGAGCTGTTTTTT.

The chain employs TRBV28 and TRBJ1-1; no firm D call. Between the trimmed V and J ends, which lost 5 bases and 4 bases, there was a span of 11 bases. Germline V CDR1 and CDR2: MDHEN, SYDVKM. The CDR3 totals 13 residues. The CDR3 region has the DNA TGTGCCAGCAGTCCGGTAATGGGCACTGAAGCTTTCTTT. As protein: CASSPVMGTEAFF.

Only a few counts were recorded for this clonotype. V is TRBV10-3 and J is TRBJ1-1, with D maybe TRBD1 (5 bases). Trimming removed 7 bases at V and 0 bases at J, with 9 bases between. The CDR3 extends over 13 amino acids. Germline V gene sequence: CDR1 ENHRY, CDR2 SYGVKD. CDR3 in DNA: TGTGCCATCACGCCAGGGTTGAACACTGAAGCTTTCTTT. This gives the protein CAITPGLNTEAFF.

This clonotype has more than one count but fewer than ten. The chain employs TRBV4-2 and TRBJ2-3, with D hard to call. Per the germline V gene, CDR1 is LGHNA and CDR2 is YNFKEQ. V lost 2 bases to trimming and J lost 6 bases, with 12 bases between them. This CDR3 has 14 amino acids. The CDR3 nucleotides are TGTGCCAGCAGCCAACCCCCCTCCCTCGATACGCAGTATTTT. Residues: CASSQPPSLDTQYF.

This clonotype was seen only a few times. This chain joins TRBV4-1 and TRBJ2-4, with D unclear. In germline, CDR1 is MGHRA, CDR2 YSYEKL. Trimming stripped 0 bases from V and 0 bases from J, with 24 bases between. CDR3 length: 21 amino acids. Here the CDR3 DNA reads TGCGCCAGCAGCCAAGAAGGTTCACTCCGTCCGTCCGCGTTAGCCAAAAACATTCAGTACTTC. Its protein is CASSQEGSLRPSALAKNIQYF.

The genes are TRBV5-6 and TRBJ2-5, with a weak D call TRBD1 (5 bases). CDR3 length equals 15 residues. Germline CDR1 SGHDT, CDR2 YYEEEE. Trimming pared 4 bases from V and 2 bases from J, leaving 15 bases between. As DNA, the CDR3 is TGTGCCAGCAGCAGCCTGACAGCACCACAAGAGACCCAGTACTTC. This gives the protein CASSSLTAPQETQYF.

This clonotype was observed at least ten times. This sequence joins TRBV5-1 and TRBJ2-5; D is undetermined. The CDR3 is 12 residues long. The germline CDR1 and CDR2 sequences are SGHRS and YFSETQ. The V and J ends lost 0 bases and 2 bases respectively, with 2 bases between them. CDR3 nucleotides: TGCGCCAGCAGCTTGGAGCAAGAGACCCAGTACTTC. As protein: CASSLEQETQYF.

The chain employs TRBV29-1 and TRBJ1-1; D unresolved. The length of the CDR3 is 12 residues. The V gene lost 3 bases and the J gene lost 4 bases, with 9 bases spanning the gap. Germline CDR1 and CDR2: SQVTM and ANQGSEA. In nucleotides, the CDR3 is TGCAGCGTTGATAGCGCGCTCACTGAAGCTTTCTTT. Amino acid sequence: CSVDSALTEAFF.

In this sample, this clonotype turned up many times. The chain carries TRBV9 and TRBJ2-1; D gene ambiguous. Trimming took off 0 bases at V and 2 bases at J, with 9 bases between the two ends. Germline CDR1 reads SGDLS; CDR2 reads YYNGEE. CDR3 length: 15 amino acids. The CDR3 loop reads CASSVGVSTYNEQFF. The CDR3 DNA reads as TGTGCCAGCAGCGTAGGTGTTTCTACCTACAATGAGCAGTTCTTC.